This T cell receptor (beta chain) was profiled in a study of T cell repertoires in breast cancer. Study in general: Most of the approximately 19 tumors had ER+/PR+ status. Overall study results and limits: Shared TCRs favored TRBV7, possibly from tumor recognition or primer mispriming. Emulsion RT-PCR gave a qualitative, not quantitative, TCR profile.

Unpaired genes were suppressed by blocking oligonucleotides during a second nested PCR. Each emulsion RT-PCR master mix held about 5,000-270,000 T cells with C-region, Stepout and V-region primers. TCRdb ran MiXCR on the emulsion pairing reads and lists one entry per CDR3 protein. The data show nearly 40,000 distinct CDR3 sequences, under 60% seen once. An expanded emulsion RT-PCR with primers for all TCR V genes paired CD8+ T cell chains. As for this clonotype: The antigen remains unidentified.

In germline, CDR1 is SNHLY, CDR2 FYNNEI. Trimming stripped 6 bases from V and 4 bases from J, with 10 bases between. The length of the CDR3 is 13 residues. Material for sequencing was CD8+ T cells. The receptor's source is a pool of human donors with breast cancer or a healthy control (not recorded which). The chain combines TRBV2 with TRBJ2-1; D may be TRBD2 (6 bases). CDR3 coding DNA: TGTGCCAGCAGATTAGGAGGGTACAATGAGCAGTTCTTC. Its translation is CASRLGGYNEQFF.